These 22 T cell receptor beta chains share one sample of origin, sequenced in a study of Graves' ophthalmopathy and Graves' hyperthyroidism. As the template, RNA transcripts were used to amplify TCR beta CDR3 regions. HTBI primers were used in a first-round RT-PCR, which preceded a second-round multiplex PCR. TCRdb reprocessed the multiplex PCR reads with MiXCR, giving one entry per CDR3 protein. Here the sample spans about 400,000 distinct CDR3 sequences, over 15% being singletons. Input material: peripheral blood. These receptors were taken from a woman aged 18 to 35 with stable Graves' hyperthyroidism.

The sample holds a few counts of this clonotype. This chain links TRBV20-1 with TRBJ2-7; no definite D call. V was pared by 1 base and J by 3 bases, with 7 bases between. Germline CDR1 is DFQATT and CDR2 is SNEGSKA (reference sequence). CDR3 length: 12 residues. The CDR3 nucleotides read TGCAGTGCTAGAGGAGGTTACTACGAGCAGTACTTC. Amino acids: CSARGGYYEQYF.

This clonotype was picked up many times. V is TRBV6-1 and J is TRBJ2-7; 11 nucleotides agree with TRBD2. Germline V gene lookup returns CDR1 MNHNS and CDR2 SASEGT. With 4 bases clipped from V and 9 bases from J, the junction kept 8 bases outside the gene matches. The CDR3 is 14 residues long. The CDR3 region is CASSVGSGGVGQYF. In DNA form, the CDR3 reads TGTGCCAGCAGTGTGGGTAGCGGGGGGGTCGGGCAGTACTTC.

The table lists this clonotype with many counts. V gene TRBV2 combines with J gene TRBJ2-7, with D possibly being TRBD1 or TRBD2 (5 bases each). There are 13 residues in the CDR3. The V and J ends lost 8 bases and 4 bases respectively, with 15 bases between them. Germline V gene lookup returns CDR1 SNHLY and CDR2 FYNNEI. CDR3 region: CASGGLGAYEQYF. In DNA form, the CDR3 reads TGTGCCAGCGGGGGTCTCGGCGCTTACGAGCAGTACTTC.

This clonotype was counted a few times. The chain recombines TRBV19 with TRBJ1-1; D is possibly TRBD1 (6 bases). The V gene's germline CDR1 is LNHDA and CDR2 SQIVND (reference sequence). The CDR3 has 15 residues. V lost 7 bases, J lost 4 bases, and 19 bases lay in between. The CDR3 DNA reads TGTGCCAGTAAAGTAGGGGGTGGTGTAGCCACTGAAGCTTTCTTT. It yields the protein CASKVGGGVATEAFF.

In its sample, this clonotype was seen many times. This chain joins TRBV7-2 and TRBJ2-7, with 11 positions matching TRBD2. Trimming removed 1 base from V and 4 bases from J; junction bases left unmatched: 0. Germline lookup yields CDR1 SGHTA and CDR2 FQGNSA. There are 14 residues in the CDR3. CDR3 sequence (DNA): TGTGCCAGCAGCTTAGGACTAGCGGGGTACGAGCAGTACTTC. Translating gives CASSLGLAGYEQYF.

This clonotype was recorded at least ten times. This sequence joins TRBV18 and TRBJ1-2; D is possibly TRBD1 (6 bases). The CDR3 extends over 14 amino acids. Between the trimmed V and J ends, which lost 2 bases and 6 bases, there was a span of 13 bases. Germline V gene sequence: CDR1 KGHSH, CDR2 LQKENI. CDR3 loop: CASSPNAGVHGYTF. The CDR3 nucleotides are TGTGCCAGCTCACCAAACGCAGGGGTCCATGGCTACACCTTC.

This clonotype was found a few times. This rearrangement joins TRBV11-1 to TRBJ2-2, with 8 bases lining up with TRBD1. The CDR3 length is 16 residues. The germline V gene encodes CDR1 SGHAT and CDR2 FQDESV (reference sequence). J lost 1 base, V lost 3 bases, and 4 bases had no gene match. CDR3 DNA: TGTGCCAGCAGCTTTGCCAGGGGGCGGAACACCGGGGAGCTGTTTTTT. It yields the protein CASSFARGRNTGELFF.

This clonotype has ten or more counts. The genes are TRBV25-1 and TRBJ2-7; D is undetermined. The CDR3 is 11 amino acids. CDR1 MGHDK and CDR2 SYGVNS come from the germline V gene. V lost 3 bases and J 7 bases, leaving 7 bases between the germline ends. CDR3 loop: CASSDLREQYF. As DNA, the CDR3 is TGTGCCAGCAGTGATCTGAGGGAGCAGTACTTC.

This clonotype has just one count. This chain joins TRBV19 and TRBJ2-7; TRBD1 aligns across 10 bases. V lost 3 bases, J lost 5 bases, and 7 bases stayed unmatched. CDR1 LNHDA and CDR2 SQIVND come from the germline V gene (reference sequence). The CDR3 length is 15 residues. The CDR3 here is CASSIRDRGPHEQYF. The CDR3 region has the DNA TGTGCCAGTAGTATCCGGGACAGGGGTCCCCACGAGCAGTACTTC.

This clonotype was found many times. The chain carries TRBV5-6 and TRBJ1-2; perhaps TRBD1 as D (6 bases). Germline V lookup: CDR1 SGHDT, CDR2 YYEEEE. The V gene lost 0 bases and the J gene lost 2 bases, with 14 bases spanning the gap. The CDR3 runs 16 residues. CDR3 nucleotide sequence: TGTGCCAGCAGCTTGGGCCCAGGGGCCAGAAACTATGGCTACACCTTC. Residues: CASSLGPGARNYGYTF.

This clonotype occurred a few times. The chain is built from TRBV24-1 and TRBJ1-5; D gene unclear. Germline CDR1 reads KGHDR; CDR2 reads SFDVKD. This CDR3 is 14 amino acids long. V gave up 6 bases and J gave up 0 bases, with 8 bases separating them. The CDR3 region is CATSRLISNQPQHF. CDR3 DNA sequence: TGTGCCACCAGTCGACTGATTAGCAATCAGCCCCAGCATTTT.

The sample holds many counts of this clonotype. The chain uses TRBV7-8 and TRBJ1-5; D remains unclear. Trimming left V 3 bases short and J 3 bases short, with 9 bases between. Germline CDR1 reads SGHVS; CDR2 reads FQNEAQ. This CDR3 is built from 14 residues. The CDR3 coding sequence is TGTGCCAGCAGCTTTGACGTTGACAATCAGCCCCAGCATTTT. This codes for CASSFDVDNQPQHF. The full variable domain, completed using reference TRBV7-8 and TRBJ1-5, is GAGVSQSPRYKVAKRGQDVALRCDPISGHVSLFWYQQALGQGPEFLTYFQNEAQLDKSGLPSDRFFAERPEGSVSTLKIQRTQQEDSAVYLCASSFDVDNQPQHFGDGTRLSIL.

At least ten counts were recorded for this clonotype. CDR3 bases: TGTGCCAGCAGCTTAACACGCCTGGGAGAGACCCAGTACTTC. This translates into CASSLTRLGETQYF. The rearrangement uses TRBV7-2 and TRBJ2-5; D call uncertain. The CDR3 sequence is 14 residues long. Looked up from germline, CDR1 is SGHTA and CDR2 is FQGNSA. Trimming shortened V by 2 bases and J by 4 bases, and 11 bases separated the two germline ends.

To note about this clonotype: Given a much more abundant clone one base away, this may be a read error. The rearrangement uses TRBV6-5 and TRBJ1-1; a weak D match, TRBD1 (6 bases). Germline values: CDR1 MNHEY, CDR2 SVGAGI. This CDR3 comprises 14 residues. CDR3 bases: TGTGTCAGCAGTTACTCGGCAGGGGTGGCTGAAGCTTCCTTT. Translating gives CVSSYSAGVAEASF.

This clonotype was observed many times. The chain employs TRBV11-2 and TRBJ1-5; D unresolved. There are 15 residues in the CDR3. Germline lookup yields CDR1 SGHAT and CDR2 FQNNGV. Trimming took 4 bases from V and 0 from J, leaving 10 bases between them. The CDR3 DNA is TGTGCCAGCAGCTCCCTCCACGGTAGCAATCAGCCCCAGCATTTT. It translates to CASSSLHGSNQPQHF.

Many counts were recorded for this clonotype. The rearrangement joins TRBV4-2 to TRBJ1-1, with D perhaps TRBD1 (5 bases). This CDR3 contains 16 residues. Germline CDR1 reads LGHNA; CDR2 reads YNFKEQ. Trimming cost V 0 bases and J 3 bases, with 14 bases left between them. Here the CDR3 reads CASSQEGSGGDTEAFF. The CDR3 nucleotides are TGTGCCAGCAGCCAAGAGGGAAGCGGGGGGGACACTGAAGCTTTCTTT.

In this sample, this clonotype turned up many times. The chain couples TRBV24-1 to TRBJ1-2; the match to TRBD1 covers 7 bases. Trimming cost V 4 bases and J 4 bases; bases outside gene matches: 11. This CDR3 spans 16 amino acids. Germline V lookup: CDR1 KGHDR, CDR2 SFDVKD. The CDR3 bases are TGTGCCACCAGTGACCCGACCGGGACAGCTCCCTATGGCTACACCTTC. Protein: CATSDPTGTAPYGYTF.

Only a few counts were recorded for this clonotype. This chain connects TRBV7-3 to TRBJ2-2, with D possibly matching TRBD2 (7 bases). CDR3 length: 15 residues. V dropped 2 bases and J dropped 4 bases, with 11 bases sitting between them. CDR1 and CDR2 (germline): SGHTA, FQGTGA. The CDR3 reads CASSLVAGATGELFF. The CDR3, as DNA: TGTGCCAGCAGCTTAGTCGCGGGGGCCACCGGGGAGCTGTTTTTT.

The DNA of the CDR3 is TGTGCCAGCAGGTTCTTTAGCGGGAGCGTTTACGAGCAGTACTTC. As protein: CASRFFSGSVYEQYF. V usage is TRBV28 and J usage is TRBJ2-7, with 9 nucleotides matching TRBD2. CDR3 length: 15 amino acids. V was clipped by 6 bases and J by 4 bases; unmatched bases: 10. The V gene's germline CDR1 is MDHEN and CDR2 SYDVKM.

Points on this clonotype: This CDR3 fails to terminate in the conserved phenylalanine or tryptophan, so it likely reflects a read error. The DNA is omitted, as the CDR3 cannot be located on it reliably, and the CDR3 follows TCRdb's listing. V and J are TRBV12-3 or TRBV12-4 and TRBJ2-5. The CDR3 comprises 8 residues, both ends counted. The CDR3 here is CASSFWLG.

This clonotype has just a few counts. The J gene is TRBJ2-2, the V gene TRBV12-3 or TRBV12-4; 11 bases map to TRBD2. CDR3 length: 16 amino acids. J gave up 5 bases and V 7 bases, and 9 bases lay outside the gene matches. The CDR3 DNA sequence: TGTGCCAGCACTGTTAGCGGGGGGGCCGGGACCGGGGAGCTGTTTTTT. Translating it yields CASTVSGGAGTGELFF.

Ten or more counts support this clonotype. The chain links TRBV6-1 to TRBJ1-1, with 7 bases identical to TRBD1. The germline gives CDR1 MNHNS, CDR2 SASEGT. J was trimmed by 1 base and V by 8 bases; bases with no gene match: 10. This CDR3 has 15 amino acids. This CDR3 is CASAPTTGTNTEAFF. As DNA, the CDR3 is TGTGCCAGCGCCCCGACGACAGGGACGAACACTGAAGCTTTCTTT.